This T cell receptor (beta chain) was sequenced in a study of molecular identifiers for immune sequencing clone quantification. TCRdb reprocessed the PCR reads with MiXCR, giving one entry per CDR3 protein. Among roughly 86,000 distinct CDR3 sequences, roughly 20% were seen once, and the ten largest hold around 0.8%. The CDR3 consists of 18 residues. Germline CDR1 and CDR2: SGHAT and FQNNGV. The V segment lost 0 bases and the J segment 2 bases; nucleotides outside the gene matches: 6. This clonotype was seen at least ten times. What was sequenced was naive CD8+ T cells from blood, with Jurkat cell RNA spiked in. Documented subset: FACS-sorted CD8+CD4-CCR7+CD45RA+ naive T cells. This sequence was found in a human donor in good health. Some libraries in this study had Jurkat cell RNA spiked in. The V gene is TRBV11-2, the J gene TRBJ2-1; TRBD2 matches at 11 bases. This chain's CDR3 is CASSLDLLAGGPYNEQFF. DNA for the CDR3: TGTGCCAGCAGCTTAGATCTCCTAGCGGGAGGACCCTACAATGAGCAGTTCTTC.